The rows below give T cell receptor beta chains drawn from one sample of a study of blood T cell repertoires in COVID-19. The table came from immunoSEQ multiplex PCR; TCRdb's copy has only in-frame clones and leaves some out. The sample yields 190,000 or so clones, 70% to 90% seen once. Sequences were obtained from peripheral blood. These receptors originate from a woman between 70 and 85 years old with acute or convalescent COVID-19. Each CDR3 is given without its conserved first and last residue.

V gene: TRBV3-1/TRBV3-2
J gene: TRBJ2-7
CDR3 protein: ASSQVDRGYN

V gene: TRBV7-9
J gene: TRBJ1-2
CDR3 protein: ASSQEGGYT

V gene: TRBV4-3
J gene: TRBJ2-1
CDR3 protein: ASSQDLLRRYNEQF

V gene: TRBV6-6
J gene: TRBJ1-1
CDR3 protein: ASSMGQGERAEAF

V gene: TRBV5-1
J gene: TRBJ1-4
CDR3 protein: ASSTQGHGEKLF

V gene: TRBV5-1
J gene: TRBJ2-1
CDR3 protein: ASSLDPRRQQF

V gene: TRBV25-1
J gene: TRBJ1-1
CDR3 protein: ASTGTGGHEAF

V gene: TRBV19
J gene: TRBJ1-4
CDR3 protein: ASSFAGTGRLGTNEKLF

V gene: TRBV28
J gene: TRBJ2-2
CDR3 protein: ASSLLAPGELF

V gene: TRBV28
J gene: TRBJ1-4
CDR3 protein: ASSFLSGGNEKLF

V gene: TRBV6-2/TRBV6-3
J gene: TRBJ1-5
CDR3 protein: ASSLDPDSIRPQH

V gene: TRBV6-5
J gene: TRBJ1-2
CDR3 protein: ASSRQGAGYGYT

V gene: TRBV7-9
J gene: TRBJ1-1
CDR3 protein: ASTAQGTTEAF

V gene: TRBV2
J gene: TRBJ1-4
CDR3 protein: ASSDRVATNEKLF

V gene: TRBV6-5
J gene: TRBJ1-5
CDR3 protein: ASSSRQGYNQPQH

V gene: TRBV15
J gene: TRBJ1-5
CDR3 protein: ATSRDRRVQGNQPQH

V gene: TRBV10-3
J gene: TRBJ2-1
CDR3 protein: AISPGSSSYNEQF

V gene: TRBV6-5
J gene: TRBJ2-3
CDR3 protein: ARREDTQY

V gene: TRBV3-1/TRBV3-2
J gene: TRBJ1-2
CDR3 protein: ASSLTQGLSGYT

V gene: TRBV6-1
J gene: TRBJ2-1
CDR3 protein: ASSDLGQIQTEQF

V gene: TRBV28
J gene: TRBJ2-3
CDR3 protein: ASSQGGGIADTQY

V gene: TRBV6-6
J gene: TRBJ2-7
CDR3 protein: ASSPRGAYEQY

V gene: TRBV5-1
J gene: TRBJ2-1
CDR3 protein: ASSAGNEQF

V gene: TRBV4-1
J gene: TRBJ2-7
CDR3 protein: ASSQVSSGGYEQY

V gene: TRBV27
J gene: TRBJ2-7
CDR3 protein: ASSLRPGETYEQY

V gene: TRBV6-5
J gene: TRBJ1-1
CDR3 protein: ASRNLYFTEAF

V gene: TRBV9
J gene: TRBJ1-6
CDR3 protein: ASTKAGTGGSPLH

V gene: TRBV6-6
J gene: TRBJ2-7
CDR3 protein: ASSPPRETHEQY

V gene: TRBV29-1
J gene: TRBJ2-7
CDR3 protein: SVTRGTGVGYEQY

V gene: TRBV7-2
J gene: TRBJ1-1
CDR3 protein: ASRQGYAEAF

V gene: TRBV9
J gene: TRBJ2-1
CDR3 protein: ASSAGLAGVGNNEQF

V gene: TRBV2
J gene: TRBJ2-3
CDR3 protein: ASRSPGLAARDTQY

V gene: TRBV5-1
J gene: TRBJ2-7
CDR3 protein: ASKRTGQDEQY

V gene: TRBV7-2
J gene: TRBJ2-2
CDR3 protein: ASKRQGMDTGELF

V gene: TRBV29-1
J gene: TRBJ1-1
CDR3 protein: SDGNTEAF

V gene: TRBV7-3
J gene: TRBJ1-3
CDR3 protein: ASSPFGTGAGNTIY